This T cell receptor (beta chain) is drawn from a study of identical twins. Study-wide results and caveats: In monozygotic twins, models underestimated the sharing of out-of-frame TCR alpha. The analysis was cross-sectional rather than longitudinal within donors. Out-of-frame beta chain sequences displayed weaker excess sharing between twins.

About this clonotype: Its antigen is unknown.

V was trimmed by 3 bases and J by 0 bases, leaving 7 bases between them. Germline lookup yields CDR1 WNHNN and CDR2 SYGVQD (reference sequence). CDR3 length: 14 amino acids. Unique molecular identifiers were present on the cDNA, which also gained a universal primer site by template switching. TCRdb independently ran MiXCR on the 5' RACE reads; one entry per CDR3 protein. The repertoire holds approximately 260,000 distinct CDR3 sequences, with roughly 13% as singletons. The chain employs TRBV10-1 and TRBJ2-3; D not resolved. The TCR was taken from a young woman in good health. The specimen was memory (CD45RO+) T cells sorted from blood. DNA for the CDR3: TGCGCCAGCAGTGACCGGGCGAGCACAGATACGCAGTATTTT. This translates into CASSDRASTDTQYF.